These 31 T cell receptor beta chains were all obtained from the same sample, sequenced in a study of PD-L1 blockade in urothelial cancer. Produced via immunoSEQ multiplex PCR; TCRdb's table is partial and in-frame only. The sample lists more than 80,000 clones; roughly 82% were seen once. The sequences come from PBMCs, collected around atezolizumab (anti-PD-L1) treatment. The receptors originated from a man aged 65 to 85 with urothelial cancer.

Notes on this clone: Different DNA sequences within this sample yield the same CDR3. The CDR3 spells CASSLMTGDGSYEQYF. The CDR3 bases are TGTGCCAGTAGTCTAATGACAGGGGATGGCTCCTACGAGCAGTACTTC. The chain couples TRBV19 to TRBJ2-7; 8 bases line up with TRBD1. This CDR3 is built from 16 residues. CDR1 and CDR2 from the germline V gene are LNHDA and SQIVND (reference sequence). The V gene end was trimmed by 5 bases and the J gene end by 0 bases; junction bases not matched to a gene: 9.

This chain connects TRBV6-1 to TRBJ1-1; 8 bases are a match to TRBD1. The V gene's germline CDR1 is MNHNS and CDR2 SASEGT. The ends lost 5 bases at V and 1 base at J; junction bases unmatched: 6. This CDR3 is built from 15 residues. The chain's CDR3 is CASSPTGTGNTEAFF. The CDR3, as DNA: TGTGCCAGCAGTCCTACAGGGACAGGGAACACTGAAGCTTTCTTT.

The chain combines TRBV30 with TRBJ1-2; unclear D gene. The CDR3 runs 14 residues. V was shortened by 2 bases and J by 0 bases, with 10 bases between the two germline ends. Germline assignment: CDR1 GTSNPN and CDR2 SVGIG (reference sequence). As DNA, the CDR3 is TGTGCCTGGAGTATATTCAGGACTAACTATGGCTACACCTTC. Translation gives CAWSIFRTNYGYTF. Full variable domain (outside the CDR3, taken from reference TRBV30 and TRBJ1-2): SQTIHQWPATLVQPVGSPLSLECTVEGTSNPNLYWYRQAAGRGLQLLFYSVGIGQISSEVPQNLSASRPQDRQFILSSKKLLLSDSGFYLCAWSIFRTNYGYTFGSGTRLTVV.

This clone was seen more than once but under ten times. V usage is TRBV4-1 and J usage is TRBJ2-7; D unclear. Germline-derived CDR1 and CDR2 are MGHRA and YSYEKL. V dropped 2 bases and J dropped 3 bases, with 8 bases sitting between them. CDR3 length: 13 amino acids. The CDR3 loop is CASSQQVYYEQYF. Written as DNA, the CDR3 is TGCGCCAGCAGCCAACAGGTGTACTACGAGCAGTACTTC.

The rearrangement joins TRBV7-3 to TRBJ2-3, with D maybe TRBD2 (7 bases). V lost 5 bases and J 5 bases, leaving 14 bases between the germline ends. The CDR3 has 14 residues. The germline V gene has CDR1 SGHTA and CDR2 FQGTGA. The CDR3 loop is CASSLGGGKDTQYF. CDR3 nucleotide sequence: TGTGCCAGCAGCCTAGGGGGGGGGAAAGATACGCAGTATTTT. Supplemented by reference TRBV7-3 and TRBJ2-3, the full variable domain reads GAGVSQTPSNKVTEKGKYVELRCDPISGHTALYWYRQSLGQGPEFLIYFQGTGAADDSGLPNDRFFAVRPEGSVSTLKIQRTERGDSAVYLCASSLGGGKDTQYFGPGTRLTVL.

The sample holds a few counts of this clone. J is TRBJ1-2 and V is TRBV5-1; possible D gene TRBD1, 5 bases. Trimming cost V 4 bases and J 4 bases, with 14 bases left between them. CDR1 SGHRS and CDR2 YFSETQ come from the germline V gene. The CDR3 totals 14 residues. For the CDR3, the DNA is TGCGCCAGCAGCCAGGGCGGCAGGGTCTATGGCTACACCTTC. Protein product: CASSQGGRVYGYTF. Filled out from reference TRBV5-1 and TRBJ1-2, the complete variable domain reads KAGVTQTPRYLIKTRGQQVTLSCSPISGHRSVSWYQQTPGQGLQFLFEYFSETQRNKGNFPGRFSGRQFSNSRSEMNVSTLELGDSALYLCASSQGGRVYGYTFGSGTRLTVV.

This clone is a singleton in its sample. This rearrangement joins TRBV7-3 to TRBJ2-5, with TRBD2 identical over 10 bases. With 3 bases clipped from V and 6 bases from J, the junction kept 7 bases outside the gene matches. The CDR3 extends over 15 amino acids. Germline CDR1 and CDR2: SGHTA and FQGTGA. CDR3 residues: CASSFSAGGRQTQYF. The CDR3 bases are TGTGCCAGCAGCTTCTCAGCGGGGGGGCGACAGACCCAGTACTTC.

The chain couples TRBV11-2 to TRBJ2-7, with 9 bases identical to TRBD1. The V gene end was trimmed by 5 bases and the J gene end by 9 bases; junction bases not matched to a gene: 14. The germline V gene encodes CDR1 SGHAT and CDR2 FQNNGV. The CDR3 contains 15 residues. CDR3 protein: CASSPRWDRESAQYF. In nucleotides, the CDR3 is TGTGCCAGCAGCCCGCGCTGGGACAGGGAATCGGCGCAGTACTTC. Supplemented by reference TRBV11-2 and TRBJ2-7, the full variable domain reads EAGVAQSPRYKIIEKRQSVAFWCNPISGHATLYWYQQILGQGPKLLIQFQNNGVVDDSQLPKDRFSAERLKGVDSTLKIQPAKLEDSAVYLCASSPRWDRESAQYFGPGTRLTVT.

The chain carries TRBV29-1 and TRBJ2-4; TRBD1 aligns across 8 bases. Per germline, CDR1 SQVTM and CDR2 ANQGSEA. The junction had 11 bases not matched to a gene; V was cut back by 4 bases and J by 0 bases. This CDR3 spans 17 amino acids. The DNA of the CDR3 is TGCAGCGTTGCTGGACAGGGTGGTACACTAGCCAAAAACATTCAGTACTTC. Amino acid sequence: CSVAGQGGTLAKNIQYF.

This chain links TRBV28 with TRBJ1-5, with 9 bases identical to TRBD1. V shed 4 bases and J 4 bases; nucleotides not matched to a gene: 5. The germline CDR1 and CDR2 sequences are MDHEN and SYDVKM. The length of the CDR3 is 15 residues. CDR3 sequence reads: CASSSGQGKNQPQHF. The CDR3 region has the DNA TGTGCCAGCAGTTCGGGACAGGGCAAAAATCAGCCCCAGCATTTT.

V is TRBV5-1 and J is TRBJ2-5, with 11 bases fitting TRBD2. From germline, CDR1 is SGHRS and CDR2 YFSETQ. This CDR3 region has 15 residues. Trimming took 3 bases from V and 2 from J; bases not matched to a gene: 3. This chain's CDR3 is CASSSTSGVQETQYF. Here the CDR3 DNA reads TGCGCCAGCAGCTCGACTAGCGGGGTGCAAGAGACCCAGTACTTC.

The chain combines TRBV5-4 with TRBJ2-2; 8 bases map to TRBD2. In germline, CDR1 is SGHNT, CDR2 YYREEE (reference sequence). The CDR3 totals 15 residues. The ends lost 5 bases at V and 3 bases at J; junction bases unmatched: 6. This chain's CDR3 is CASRKETSDTGELFF. The CDR3 region has the DNA TGTGCCAGCAGAAAGGAGACTAGCGACACCGGGGAGCTGTTTTTT.

This clone has more than one count but fewer than ten. V gene TRBV11-3 combines with J gene TRBJ1-4, with 7 bases identical to TRBD1. The CDR3 length is 14 residues. CDR1 SGHNT and CDR2 YENEEA come from the germline V gene. V was clipped by 4 bases and J by 8 bases; unmatched bases: 7. The CDR3 DNA sequence: TGTGCCAGCAGCTCGACAGGGCTGAGGGAAAAACTGTTTTTT. As protein: CASSSTGLREKLFF.

The chain's CDR3 is CASSFDRATDTQYF. CDR3 nucleotides: TGTGCCAGCAGCTTTGACAGGGCTACAGATACGCAGTATTTT. V gene TRBV7-2 combines with J gene TRBJ2-3, with 7 bases lining up with TRBD1. The J segment lost 3 bases and the V segment lost 3 bases, leaving 3 bases of the junction unmatched. In germline, CDR1 is SGHTA, CDR2 FQGNSA. The CDR3 runs to 14 residues. The complete variable domain, with remaining parts taken from reference TRBV7-2 and TRBJ2-3, reads GAGVSQSPSNKVTEKGKDVELRCDPISGHTALYWYRQSLGQGLEFLIYFQGNSAPDKSGLPSDRFSAERTGGSVSTLTIQRTQQEDSAVYLCASSFDRATDTQYFGPGTRLTVL.

The CDR3 reads CAWSADRNTEAFF. The CDR3 bases are TGTGCCTGGAGTGCGGACAGGAACACTGAAGCTTTCTTT. The chain is built from TRBV30 and TRBJ1-1; weak D call: TRBD1 (6 bases). This CDR3 comprises 13 residues. The V gene's germline CDR1 is GTSNPN and CDR2 SVGIG (reference sequence). The V end was cut by 1 base, the J end by 1 base, with 7 bases between.

V is TRBV2 and J is TRBJ2-3; 9 bases match TRBD2. There are 15 residues in the CDR3. V lost 0 bases to trimming and J lost 4 bases; unmatched junction nucleotides: 2. CDR1 SNHLY and CDR2 FYNNEI come from the germline V gene. In DNA form, the CDR3 reads TGTGCCAGCAGTGAAGCGGTAGCGGGGGCAGATACGCAGTATTTT. Its protein product is CASSEAVAGADTQYF.

The chain employs TRBV11-3 and TRBJ2-5; tentative D call: TRBD1 (6 bases). This CDR3 is 13 amino acids long. From germline, CDR1 is SGHNT and CDR2 YENEEA. V was shortened by 5 bases and J by 2 bases, with 9 bases between the two germline ends. CDR3 nucleotide sequence: TGTGCCAGCAGCCGGACAGCACAAGAGACCCAGTACTTC. As protein: CASSRTAQETQYF.

In its sample, this clone was seen a few times. The chain links TRBV19 to TRBJ2-2, with TRBD2 matching over 10 bases. V was clipped by 5 bases and J by 6 bases; unmatched bases: 6. The CDR3 has 15 residues. Germline CDR1 LNHDA, CDR2 SQIVND (reference sequence). The CDR3 DNA sequence: TGTGCCAGTAGTTCGATAGCGGGAGGACCCGGGGAGCTGTTTTTT. Residues: CASSSIAGGPGELFF.

The J gene is TRBJ2-6, the V gene TRBV7-9; 8 bases are a match to TRBD2. CDR3 length: 17 residues. J gave up 2 bases and V 5 bases, and 8 bases lay outside the gene matches. Germline lookup yields CDR1 SEHNR and CDR2 FQNEAQ (reference sequence). The CDR3 loop is CASSPSGGGPGANVLTF. CDR3 nucleotides: TGTGCCAGCAGCCCATCGGGGGGGGGCCCTGGGGCCAACGTCCTGACTTTC.

Written as DNA, the CDR3 is TGTGCCAGTAGTATAGGTGGAGCGGGAGACTACACCGGGGAGCTGTTTTTT. Encoded protein: CASSIGGAGDYTGELFF. The J gene is TRBJ2-2, the V gene TRBV19, with 8 positions matching TRBD2. In germline, CDR1 is LNHDA, CDR2 SQIVND (reference sequence). J lost 3 bases, V lost 1 base, and 7 bases had no gene match. The CDR3 contains 17 residues.

This rearrangement joins TRBV7-2 to TRBJ2-2; D possibly corresponds to TRBD1 (6 bases). The V gene's germline CDR1 is SGHTA and CDR2 FQGNSA. This CDR3 has 14 amino acids. The germline V and J ends were trimmed by 0 bases and 4 bases, with 6 bases remaining between them. The CDR3: CASSLAGGTGELFF. The CDR3 region has the DNA TGTGCCAGCAGCTTAGCAGGGGGCACCGGGGAGCTGTTTTTT.

This clone occurred once. V and J are TRBV28 and TRBJ1-2, with TRBD1 identical over 8 bases. Germline V gene sequence: CDR1 MDHEN, CDR2 SYDVKM. With 4 bases clipped from V and 4 bases from J, the junction kept 5 bases outside the gene matches. The CDR3 totals 14 residues. DNA of the CDR3: TGTGCCAGCAGTTCTTTACAGGGGGTCTATGGCTACACCTTC. Its translation is CASSSLQGVYGYTF.

The chain carries TRBV5-1 and TRBJ2-1; 11 bases are shared with TRBD2. The CDR3 totals 15 residues. CDR1 SGHRS and CDR2 YFSETQ come from the germline V gene. With 4 bases clipped from V and 4 bases from J, the junction kept 4 bases outside the gene matches. In DNA form, the CDR3 reads TGCGCCAGCAGCCTCGGGACTAGCGGATACAATGAGCAGTTCTTC. Translated: CASSLGTSGYNEQFF.

This clone has only one observation. This rearrangement joins TRBV4-2 to TRBJ2-3; D uncertain. The CDR3 contains 15 residues. The germline CDR1 and CDR2 sequences are LGHNA and YNFKEQ. V shed 0 bases and J shed 1 base, with 8 bases lying between them. This CDR3 reads CASSQELDRTDTQYF. The CDR3 DNA reads TGTGCCAGCAGCCAAGAACTCGATCGCACAGATACGCAGTATTTT.

V and J are TRBV15 and TRBJ1-5; 7 nucleotides agree with TRBD1. CDR1 is LNHNV, CDR2 YYDKDF, per germline (reference sequence). J gave up 6 bases and V 1 base, and 6 bases lay outside the gene matches. CDR3 length: 15 residues. In nucleotides, the CDR3 is TGTGCCACCAGCAGAGGGTCAGGGGGAGGTCAGCCCCAGCATTTT. This sequence encodes CATSRGSGGGQPQHF. Complete variable domain (other parts from reference TRBV15 and TRBJ1-5): DAMVIQNPRYQVTQFGKPVTLSCSQTLNHNVMYWYQQKSSQAPKLLFHYYDKDFNNEADTPDNFQSRRPNTSFCFLDIRSPGLGDTAMYLCATSRGSGGGQPQHFGDGTRLSIL.

This clone was detected only a few times. This chain connects TRBV30 to TRBJ1-1; D not certain. The CDR3 sequence is 12 residues long. Per the germline V gene, CDR1 is GTSNPN and CDR2 is SVGIG (reference sequence). The V gene lost 5 bases and the J gene lost 4 bases, with 11 bases spanning the gap. Here the CDR3 DNA reads TGTGCCTGGCGTGGGCCGTCCACTGAAGCTTTCTTT. Translating gives CAWRGPSTEAFF.

V gene TRBV19 combines with J gene TRBJ2-5; D is undetermined. CDR3 length: 13 amino acids. From germline, CDR1 is LNHDA and CDR2 SQIVND (reference sequence). The V end lost 5 bases, the J end lost 2 bases, and 9 bases lay between the germline ends. CDR3 amino acids: CASSVTIQETQYF. In DNA, the CDR3 is TGTGCCAGTAGTGTGACAATACAAGAGACCCAGTACTTC.

This chain links TRBV5-1 with TRBJ1-1; TRBD1 is a possible D gene (5 bases). The CDR3 has 14 residues. Trimming shortened V by 1 base and J by 7 bases, and 14 bases separated the two germline ends. The germline CDR1 and CDR2 sequences are SGHRS and YFSETQ. The CDR3 reads CASSLIGRESEAFF. In nucleotides, the CDR3 is TGCGCCAGCAGCTTGATAGGCAGGGAAAGTGAAGCTTTCTTT.

This sequence joins TRBV7-3 and TRBJ1-1, with TRBD1 matching 10 bases. CDR1 and CDR2 (germline): SGHTA, FQGTGA. V dropped 3 bases and J dropped 6; count of bases not matched to a gene: 4. The CDR3 is made up of 14 amino acids. Here the CDR3 reads CASSLGQGRSEAFF. The DNA for the CDR3 is TGTGCCAGCAGCTTGGGACAGGGGCGTTCTGAAGCTTTCTTT.

By share of the sample, this clone is medium-sized. V and J are TRBV7-5 and TRBJ1-5. TRBV7-5 is described as a pseudogene. CDR3 length equals 13 residues. The CDR3 nucleotides read TGTGCCAGAAGCTTAGCTTGTAGCAGGCCCCAGCATTTT. Amino acids: CARSLACSRPQHF.

The chain uses TRBV9 and TRBJ1-6, with 9 bases fitting TRBD1. The CDR3 is 15 amino acids. The germline CDR1 and CDR2 sequences are SGDLS and YYNGEE. The trim removed 1 base at V and 10 bases at J, leaving 6 bases unmatched. The CDR3 is CASSVLDRGTSPLHF. The CDR3, as DNA: TGTGCCAGCAGCGTACTAGACAGGGGGACCTCACCCCTCCACTTT.